A single sample gave rise to the 26 T cell receptor beta chains below, sequenced in a study of identical twins. TCRdb fed the 5' RACE reads into MiXCR, producing one record per CDR3 protein. The sample comprises some 560,000 distinct CDR3 sequences, around a tenth of which are singletons, and roughly 3% rests with the top ten. In addition, the sample was reused for a study of yellow fever vaccine responses in identical twins.

Sequenced sample: PBMCs. The origin of the receptors is a woman under 30 in good health.

This clonotype was detected only a few times. V usage is TRBV6-2 or TRBV6-3 and J usage is TRBJ2-1; 7 bases map to TRBD2. Trimming removed 2 bases from V and 0 bases from J; junction bases left unmatched: 10. Germline V gives CDR1 MNHEY, CDR2 SVGEGT. The CDR3 sequence is 18 residues long. Here the CDR3 reads CASSYPFTSVSSYNEQFF. Here the CDR3 DNA reads TGTGCCAGCAGTTACCCCTTCACTAGCGTCAGCTCCTACAATGAGCAGTTCTTC.

J is TRBJ2-7 and V is TRBV3-1; unclear D gene. Trimming cost V 2 bases and J 6 bases, with 5 bases left between them. CDR3 length equals 11 residues. The V gene's germline CDR1 is LGHDT and CDR2 YNNKEL (reference sequence). The CDR3 nucleotides are TGTGCCAGCAGCCAATATAGCGAGCAGTACTTC. This codes for CASSQYSEQYF.

This clonotype was recorded many times. The V call is TRBV24-1, the J call TRBJ2-1, with 9 nucleotides matching TRBD1. V trimming: 5 bases; J trimming: 5 bases; junction bases outside the gene matches: 9. The CDR3 has 16 residues. The germline CDR1 and CDR2 sequences are KGHDR and SFDVKD. CDR3 amino acids: CATSGGLGQGNNEQFF. The CDR3 DNA reads TGTGCCACCAGTGGGGGGCTGGGACAGGGAAACAATGAGCAGTTCTTC.

The rearrangement uses TRBV5-4 and TRBJ2-7, with TRBD1 identical over 9 bases. The CDR3 is 16 amino acids. Germline V CDR1 and CDR2: SGHNT, YYREEE (reference sequence). V lost 5 bases to trimming and J lost 3 bases; unmatched junction nucleotides: 12. The CDR3 DNA sequence: TGTGCCAGCAGTTTTTCGTCTTCGGGACAGGGCTACGAGCAGTACTTC. Protein: CASSFSSSGQGYEQYF.

About this clonotype itself: One junction end disagrees with the germline gene, perhaps due to a read error. The rearrangement joins TRBV20-1 to TRBJ2-3; D ambiguous. Germline V gene data show CDR1 as DFQATT and CDR2 as SNEGSKA (reference sequence). The CDR3 has 16 amino acids. The CDR3 coding sequence is TGCTGTGCTAGAGATTATGAGGCTCCTAGCACAGATACGCAGTATTTT. It specifies CCARDYEAPSTDTQYF.

The rearrangement links TRBV3-1 to TRBJ1-6; no firm D call. Trimming left V 1 base short and J 6 bases short, with 13 bases between. Germline CDR1 LGHDT, CDR2 YNNKEL (reference sequence). The CDR3 has 16 amino acids. The CDR3 is CASSQANPVSNSPLHF. CDR3 nucleotide sequence: TGTGCCAGCAGCCAAGCAAACCCCGTATCTAATTCACCCCTCCACTTT.

In DNA form, the CDR3 reads TGCAGCGTATTTCCGGGACAGGGGGCGACGGAGTACTTC. It codes for CSVFPGQGATEYF. The V and J genes are TRBV29-1 and TRBJ2-7; 12 nucleotides align to TRBD1. The germline CDR1 and CDR2 sequences are SQVTM and ANQGSEA. This CDR3 is 13 amino acids long. Trimming took 6 bases from V and 11 from J; bases not matched to a gene: 11.

The chain is built from TRBV4-3 and TRBJ2-1; 7 positions agree with TRBD2. Germline CDR1 and CDR2: LGHNA and YSLEER. This CDR3 contains 16 residues. V trimming: 0 bases; J trimming: 4 bases; junction bases outside the gene matches: 6. The CDR3 reads CASSQDNSGLYNEQFF. The CDR3 bases are TGCGCCAGCAGCCAAGATAATAGCGGGTTATACAATGAGCAGTTCTTC.

The chain links TRBV5-1 to TRBJ2-6; TRBD1 matches 7 bases. The CDR3 sequence is 18 residues long. The V gene's germline CDR1 is SGHRS and CDR2 YFSETQ. Trimming removed 5 bases from V and 0 bases from J; junction bases left unmatched: 11. The chain's CDR3 is CASSPSTGSPSGANVLTF. As DNA, the CDR3 is TGCGCCAGCAGTCCCTCGACAGGGTCACCCTCTGGGGCCAACGTCCTGACTTTC. The full variable domain, rest sourced from reference TRBV5-1 and TRBJ2-6, is KAGVTQTPRYLIKTRGQQVTLSCSPISGHRSVSWYQQTPGQGLQFLFEYFSETQRNKGNFPGRFSGRQFSNSRSEMNVSTLELGDSALYLCASSPSTGSPSGANVLTFGAGSRLTVL.

This clonotype was seen a handful of times. V is TRBV30 and J is TRBJ1-2; 9 nucleotides align to TRBD1. The V gene's germline CDR1 is GTSNPN and CDR2 SVGIG (reference sequence). There are 13 residues in the CDR3. The V and J ends lost 7 bases and 8 bases, in that order; junction bases with no gene match: 11. DNA of the CDR3: TGTGCCTCGCCGGGACAGGGCCTTTGGGGCTACACCTTC. Translating gives CASPGQGLWGYTF.

The rearrangement uses TRBV2 and TRBJ2-4; unclear D gene. Trimming left V 8 bases short and J 0 bases short, with 17 bases between. The CDR3 extends over 16 amino acids. Germline CDR1 and CDR2: SNHLY and FYNNEI. DNA for the CDR3: TGTGCCAGCCTTCCGGACGGTCCTATAGCCAAAAACATTCAGTACTTC. Its translation is CASLPDGPIAKNIQYF.

This clonotype was picked up many times. V gene TRBV11-3 combines with J gene TRBJ2-2; D gene unclear. CDR3 size: 13 residues. Germline V gene data show CDR1 as SGHNT and CDR2 as YENEEA. The V end was cut by 0 bases, the J end by 4 bases, with 3 bases between. The CDR3 loop reads CASSLESTGELFF. The CDR3, as DNA: TGTGCCAGCAGCTTAGAAAGCACCGGGGAGCTGTTTTTT.

This chain connects TRBV6-1 to TRBJ1-2; D gene ambiguous. V was clipped by 5 bases and J by 1 base, with 11 bases between them. CDR3 length equals 14 residues. Germline V lookup: CDR1 MNHNS, CDR2 SASEGT. The CDR3 is CASSPLGGNYGYTF. Written as DNA, the CDR3 is TGTGCCAGCAGTCCCCTGGGCGGTAACTATGGCTACACCTTC.

The V and J genes are TRBV2 and TRBJ1-4, with a tentative D call TRBD1 (6 bases). The length of the CDR3 is 16 residues. Trimming took off 5 bases at V and 5 bases at J, with 18 bases between the two ends. Germline-derived CDR1 and CDR2 are SNHLY and FYNNEI. The CDR3 nucleotides read TGTGCCAGCAGTCCGCTGTTGACAGGCCGAAATGAAAAACTGTTTTTT. Its protein product is CASSPLLTGRNEKLFF. Looking up the rest from reference TRBV2 and TRBJ1-4 gives the full variable domain: EPEVTQTPSHQVTQMGQEVILRCVPISNHLYFYWYRQILGQKVEFLVSFYNNEISEKSEIFDDQFSVERPDGSNFTLKIRSTKLEDSAMYFCASSPLLTGRNEKLFFGSGTQLSVL.

This clonotype was seen ten or more times. The chain has TRBV9 and TRBJ1-1, with a possible D match to TRBD1 (6 bases). The CDR3 sequence is 14 residues long. Germline CDR1 reads SGDLS; CDR2 reads YYNGEE. Trimming cost V 2 bases and J 3 bases, with 11 bases left between them. The CDR3: CASSVGPGDTEAFF. For the CDR3, the DNA is TGTGCCAGCAGCGTGGGGCCAGGGGACACTGAAGCTTTCTTT.

The chain's CDR3 is CASSQEEALGTQYF. Written as DNA, the CDR3 is TGTGCCAGCAGCCAAGAGGAAGCACTTGGGACCCAGTACTTC. V and J are TRBV3-1 and TRBJ2-5; D not resolved. The V end was cut by 0 bases, the J end by 7 bases, with 12 bases between. Germline CDR1 and CDR2: LGHDT and YNNKEL (reference sequence). The CDR3 length is 14 residues.

This clonotype was seen at least ten times. The chain recombines TRBV4-2 with TRBJ2-5; 10 nucleotides line up with TRBD2. V shed 0 bases, J shed 7 bases, and the junction held 11 bases outside the gene matches. This CDR3 is built from 17 residues. Germline CDR1 LGHNA, CDR2 YNFKEQ. The CDR3 is CASSQEISGGFSGTQYF. CDR3 in DNA: TGTGCCAGCAGCCAAGAAATTAGCGGGGGGTTTTCTGGGACCCAGTACTTC.

This clonotype occurred a few times. The rearrangement links TRBV11-1 to TRBJ2-1; 10 bases map to TRBD2. The ends lost 5 bases at V and 3 bases at J; junction bases unmatched: 19. The CDR3 is made up of 20 amino acids. Germline V gives CDR1 SGHAT, CDR2 FQDESV (reference sequence). The CDR3 here is CASSLEKWSGLALYYNEQFF. CDR3 in DNA: TGTGCCAGCAGCCTCGAAAAGTGGTCGGGACTAGCGCTTTACTACAATGAGCAGTTCTTC.

This clonotype appeared a few times. The V gene is TRBV2, the J gene TRBJ2-7; 9 bases agree with TRBD1. Germline trimming cut 4 bases from V and 3 bases from J; bases unmatched to any gene: 10. Per the germline V gene, CDR1 is SNHLY and CDR2 is FYNNEI. The CDR3 consists of 16 residues. The CDR3 DNA sequence: TGTGCCAGCAGTGCAGCCGGGACAGGGATTGACTACGAGCAGTACTTC. Its protein is CASSAAGTGIDYEQYF.

The chain recombines TRBV9 with TRBJ2-1, with 9 bases that match TRBD2. There are 15 residues in the CDR3. V lost 3 bases and J lost 6; bases outside the gene matches: 7. Germline lookup yields CDR1 SGDLS and CDR2 YYNGEE. The CDR3 DNA follows: TGTGCCAGCAGCGCCGCCGGGACTAGCACCAATGAGCAGTTCTTC. Translation: CASSAAGTSTNEQFF.

In its sample, this clonotype was seen many times. The chain uses TRBV12-3 or TRBV12-4 and TRBJ2-1; D perhaps matches TRBD2 (5 bases). The CDR3 covers 13 residues. V was cut by 3 bases and J by 3 bases, with 6 bases left in between. The CDR3 coding sequence is TGTGCCAGCAGTTTGGACTTCTACAATGAGCAGTTCTTC. It is translated as CASSLDFYNEQFF.

This clonotype was seen many times. The V and J genes are TRBV12-3 or TRBV12-4 and TRBJ2-5; D uncertain. V was cut by 2 bases and J by 5 bases, with 9 bases left in between. The CDR3 is made up of 13 amino acids. The CDR3 reads CASSLWVRETQYF. CDR3 DNA sequence: TGTGCCAGCAGTTTATGGGTGCGGGAGACCCAGTACTTC.

This sequence joins TRBV20-1 and TRBJ2-7; no reliable D call. V lost 6 bases and J lost 2, with 23 bases in between. The V gene's germline CDR1 is DFQATT and CDR2 SNEGSKA (reference sequence). The CDR3 runs to 16 residues. The CDR3 region has the DNA TGCAGTGCCAACCCTAGTATTGATAAGTCCACCTACGAGCAGTACTTC. This codes for CSANPSIDKSTYEQYF.

With respect to this clonotype: The DNA is left out, because the CDR3 cannot be placed on it with certainty; the CDR3 is given as TCRdb lists it. V usage is TRBV20-1 and J usage is TRBJ2-2; the table's D call of TRBD2 was not tested on the DNA. Germline V CDR1 and CDR2: DFQATT, SNEGSKA (reference sequence). The CDR3 comprises 16 residues, both ends counted. The chain's CDR3 is CSAYYSGGITPGSCFF.

This clonotype was counted only a few times. The chain couples TRBV7-9 to TRBJ2-7; a possible D gene is TRBD2 (5 bases). The V gene's germline CDR1 is SEHNR and CDR2 FQNEAQ (reference sequence). The ends were cut back, 0 bases at V and 6 bases at J, with 9 bases in the middle. The CDR3 extends over 13 amino acids. In DNA, the CDR3 is TGTGCCAGCAGCTTAGCTCTGAGCGGCGAGCAGTACTTC. Translation: CASSLALSGEQYF.

This sequence joins TRBV29-1 and TRBJ1-1; no reliable D call. The CDR3 runs 13 residues. V lost 2 bases to trimming and J lost 11 bases, with 18 bases between them. Germline lookup yields CDR1 SQVTM and CDR2 ANQGSEA. The CDR3 is CSVEWNTLGGAFF. CDR3 bases: TGCAGCGTTGAATGGAATACCTTGGGTGGTGCTTTCTTT.